This paragraph reports one T cell receptor (beta chain). Its antigen remains unknown. This sequence may be a read error, since a much larger clone differs from it by one base. The iRepertoire nested amplicon-rescue multiplex PCR amplified TCR alpha and beta CDR3s from RNA. For one-step reverse transcription and amplification, 100-400 ng of tissue mRNA or PBMC total RNA was used. TCRdb ran MiXCR on the multiplex PCR reads and lists one entry per CDR3 protein. Found here are around 170,000 distinct CDR3 sequences, around 45% of them singletons; the top ten hold roughly 5.2%. From germline, CDR1 is SGHTA and CDR2 FQGNSA. The CDR3 runs 14 residues. These data come from a study of glioma-infiltrating T cells. Broader study findings: Above-expected tissue-blood divergence occurred in all gliomas, most in low-grade ones. Only very few CDR3 sequences appeared in both tissue and blood.

This sequence originates from a human donor with low-grade glioma or glioblastoma, undergoing nonglioma brain surgery, or in good health (not recorded which). Sequencing was performed on glioma tissue, nonneoplastic brain tissue, or PBMCs (not recorded which). This rearrangement joins TRBV7-2 to TRBJ2-3; the D gene is possibly TRBD2 (5 bases). CDR3 loop: CANSLVDGADTQYF. The CDR3 nucleotides are TGTGCCAACAGCTTAGTTGACGGGGCAGATACGCAGTATTTT.